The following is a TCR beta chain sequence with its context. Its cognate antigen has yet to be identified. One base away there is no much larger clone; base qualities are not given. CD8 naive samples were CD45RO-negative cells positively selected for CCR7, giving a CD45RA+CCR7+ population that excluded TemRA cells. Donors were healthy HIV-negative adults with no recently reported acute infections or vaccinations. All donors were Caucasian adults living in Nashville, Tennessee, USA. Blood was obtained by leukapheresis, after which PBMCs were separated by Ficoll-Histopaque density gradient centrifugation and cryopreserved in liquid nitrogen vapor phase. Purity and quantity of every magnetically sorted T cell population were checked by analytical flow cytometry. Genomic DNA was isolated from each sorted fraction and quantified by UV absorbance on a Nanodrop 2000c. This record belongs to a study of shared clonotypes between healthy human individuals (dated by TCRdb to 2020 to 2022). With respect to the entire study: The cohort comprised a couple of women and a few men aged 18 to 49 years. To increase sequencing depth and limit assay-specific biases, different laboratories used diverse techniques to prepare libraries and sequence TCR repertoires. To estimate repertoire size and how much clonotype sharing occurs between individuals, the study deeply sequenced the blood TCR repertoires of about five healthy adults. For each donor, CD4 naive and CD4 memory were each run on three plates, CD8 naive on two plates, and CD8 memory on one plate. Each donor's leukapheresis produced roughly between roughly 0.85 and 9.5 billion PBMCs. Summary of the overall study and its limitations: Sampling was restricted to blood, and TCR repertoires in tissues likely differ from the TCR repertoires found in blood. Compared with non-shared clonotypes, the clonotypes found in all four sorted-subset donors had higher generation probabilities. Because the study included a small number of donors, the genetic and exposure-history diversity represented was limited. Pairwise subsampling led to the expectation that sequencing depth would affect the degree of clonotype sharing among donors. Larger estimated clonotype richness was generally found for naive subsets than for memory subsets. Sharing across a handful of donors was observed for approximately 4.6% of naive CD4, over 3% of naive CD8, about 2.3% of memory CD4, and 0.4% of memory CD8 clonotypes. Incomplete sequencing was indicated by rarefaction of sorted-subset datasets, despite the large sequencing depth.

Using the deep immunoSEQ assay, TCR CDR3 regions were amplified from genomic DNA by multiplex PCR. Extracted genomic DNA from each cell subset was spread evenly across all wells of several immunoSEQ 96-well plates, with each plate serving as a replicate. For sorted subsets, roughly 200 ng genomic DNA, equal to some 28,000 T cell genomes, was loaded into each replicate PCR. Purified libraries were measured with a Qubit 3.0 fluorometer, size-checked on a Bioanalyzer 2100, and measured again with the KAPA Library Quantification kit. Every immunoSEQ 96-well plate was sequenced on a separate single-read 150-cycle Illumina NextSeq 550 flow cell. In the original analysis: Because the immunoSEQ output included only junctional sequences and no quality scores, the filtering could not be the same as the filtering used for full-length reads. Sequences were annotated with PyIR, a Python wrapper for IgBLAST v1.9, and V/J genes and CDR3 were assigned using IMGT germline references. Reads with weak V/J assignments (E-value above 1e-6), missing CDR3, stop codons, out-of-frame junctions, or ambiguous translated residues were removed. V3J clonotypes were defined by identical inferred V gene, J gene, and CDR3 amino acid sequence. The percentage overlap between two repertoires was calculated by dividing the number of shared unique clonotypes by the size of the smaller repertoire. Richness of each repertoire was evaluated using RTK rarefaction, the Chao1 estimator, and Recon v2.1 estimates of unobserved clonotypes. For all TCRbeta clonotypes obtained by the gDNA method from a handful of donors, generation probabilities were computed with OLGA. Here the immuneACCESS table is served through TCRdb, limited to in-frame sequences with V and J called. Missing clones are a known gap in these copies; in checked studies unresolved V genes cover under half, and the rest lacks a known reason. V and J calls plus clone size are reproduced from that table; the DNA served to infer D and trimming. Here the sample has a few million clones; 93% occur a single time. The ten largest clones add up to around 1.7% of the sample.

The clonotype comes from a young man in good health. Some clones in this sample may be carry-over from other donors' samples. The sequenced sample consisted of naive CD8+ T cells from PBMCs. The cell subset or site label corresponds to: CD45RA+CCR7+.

CDR3 reads: CASSWVVGSYEQYF. The base sequence is TGTGCCAGCAGTTGGGTCGTGGGCTCCTACGAGCAGTACTTC. The V gene is TRBV28 and the J gene is TRBJ2-7, with the D gene uncertain. Deletion took 4 bases off V and 0 bases off J, with a span of 10 bases between the germline ends. Based on the germline V gene, the CDR1 and CDR2 sequences are MDHEN and SYDVKM. The CDR3 contains 14 residues, cysteine and phenylalanine counted. The retained sequence is limited to the CDR3, 42 bases, with the frame set at the first base.